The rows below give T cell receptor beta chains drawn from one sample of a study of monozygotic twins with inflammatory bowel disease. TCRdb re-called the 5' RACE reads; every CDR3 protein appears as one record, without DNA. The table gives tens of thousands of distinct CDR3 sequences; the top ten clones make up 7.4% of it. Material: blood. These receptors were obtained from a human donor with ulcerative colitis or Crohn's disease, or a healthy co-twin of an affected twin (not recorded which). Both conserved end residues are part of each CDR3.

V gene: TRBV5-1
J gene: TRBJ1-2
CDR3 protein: CASSEGGLNYGYTF

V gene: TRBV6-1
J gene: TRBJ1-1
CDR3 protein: CASSPKTGLNTEAFF

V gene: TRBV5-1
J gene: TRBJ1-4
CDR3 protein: CASSTGTGGTNEKLFF

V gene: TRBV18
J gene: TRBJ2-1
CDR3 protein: CASSRFDNPYNEQFF

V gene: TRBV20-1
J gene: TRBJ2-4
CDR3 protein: CSARGGDRGRRKVAKNIQYF

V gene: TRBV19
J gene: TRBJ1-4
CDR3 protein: CASSPPGQLNEKLFF

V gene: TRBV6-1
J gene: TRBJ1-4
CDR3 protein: CASSRTGRNEKLFF

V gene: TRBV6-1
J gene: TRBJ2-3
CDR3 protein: CASRATGGTDTQYF

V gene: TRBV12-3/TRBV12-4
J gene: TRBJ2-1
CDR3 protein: CASSFAGGGSEQFF

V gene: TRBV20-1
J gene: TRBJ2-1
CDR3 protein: CSALIRGAGSYNEQFF

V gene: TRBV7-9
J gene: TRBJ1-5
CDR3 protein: CASSLTGNQPQHF

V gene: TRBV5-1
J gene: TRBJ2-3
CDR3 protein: CASSLFKGSSTDTQYF

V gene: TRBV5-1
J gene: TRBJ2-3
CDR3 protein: CASSPSKASTDTQYF

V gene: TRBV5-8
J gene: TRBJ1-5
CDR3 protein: CASSLQSRQHF

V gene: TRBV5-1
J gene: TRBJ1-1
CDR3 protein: CASSIGTGDTEAFF

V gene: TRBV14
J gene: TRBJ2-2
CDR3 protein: CASSRRGKRQTNTGELFF

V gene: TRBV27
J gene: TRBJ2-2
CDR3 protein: CASSSRGAGELFF

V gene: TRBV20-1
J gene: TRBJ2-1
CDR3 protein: CSAPGTPLFNEQFF

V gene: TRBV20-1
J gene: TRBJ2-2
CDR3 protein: CSASLLNTGELFF

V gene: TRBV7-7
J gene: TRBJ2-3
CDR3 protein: CASSLGPTDTQYF

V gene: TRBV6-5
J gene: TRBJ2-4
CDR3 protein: CASSYDWDSWYF

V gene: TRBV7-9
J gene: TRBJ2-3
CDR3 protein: CASSLGEAGLDTQYF

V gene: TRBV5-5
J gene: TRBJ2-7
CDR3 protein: CASSLERLTSTYEQYF

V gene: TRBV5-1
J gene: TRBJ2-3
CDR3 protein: CASSLGFHLVRSDTQYF

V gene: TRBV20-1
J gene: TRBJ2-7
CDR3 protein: CSAALRAEQYF

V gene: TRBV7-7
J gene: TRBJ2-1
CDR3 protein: CASSHLGSSNEQFF

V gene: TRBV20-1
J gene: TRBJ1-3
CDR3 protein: CSAPGQGSSGNTIYF

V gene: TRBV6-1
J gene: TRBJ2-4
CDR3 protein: CASSKPGGPNIQYF

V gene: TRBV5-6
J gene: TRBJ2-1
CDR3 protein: CASSPGGDRESF

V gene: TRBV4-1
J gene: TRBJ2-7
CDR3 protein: CASSLSTGGAVYEQYF

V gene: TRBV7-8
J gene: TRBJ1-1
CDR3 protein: CASSFGPGGVGTEAFF

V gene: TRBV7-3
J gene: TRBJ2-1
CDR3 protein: CASSFRLAGGNEQFF

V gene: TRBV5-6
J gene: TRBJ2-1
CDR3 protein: CASTQYGEQFF

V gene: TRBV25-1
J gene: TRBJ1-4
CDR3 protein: CASSDLTETTNEKLFF

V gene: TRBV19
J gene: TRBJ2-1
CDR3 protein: CASSMTGHGYEQFF

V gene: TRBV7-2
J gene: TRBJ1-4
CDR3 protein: CASSVQGSATNEKLFF

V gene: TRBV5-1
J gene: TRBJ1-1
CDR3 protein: CASRRGNTEAFF

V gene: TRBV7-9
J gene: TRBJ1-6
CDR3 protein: CASSFDDNSPLHF

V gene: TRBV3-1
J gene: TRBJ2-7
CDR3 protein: CASSQDWKPPYEQYF

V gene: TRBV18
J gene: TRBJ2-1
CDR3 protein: CASSKGNEQFF

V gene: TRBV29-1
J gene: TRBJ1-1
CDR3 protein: CSVEGGQVNTEAFF

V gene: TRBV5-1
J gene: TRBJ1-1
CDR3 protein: CASSRDRTNTEAFF

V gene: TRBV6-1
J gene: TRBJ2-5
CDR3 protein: CASSLYYSGGLMETQYF

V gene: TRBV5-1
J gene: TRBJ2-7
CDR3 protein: CASSLARQKTHYEQYF

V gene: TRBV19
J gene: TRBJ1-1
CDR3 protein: CASSITNTEAFF

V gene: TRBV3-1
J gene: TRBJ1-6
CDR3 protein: CASSPEEGGSYNSPLHF

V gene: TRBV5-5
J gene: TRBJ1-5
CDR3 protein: CASSLEPTVYQPQHF

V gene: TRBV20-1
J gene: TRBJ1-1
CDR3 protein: CSASPKNTEAFF

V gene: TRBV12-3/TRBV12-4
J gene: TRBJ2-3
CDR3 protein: CASSPAGGLDTQYF

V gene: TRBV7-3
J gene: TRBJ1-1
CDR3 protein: CASSLTPAGSPTEAFF

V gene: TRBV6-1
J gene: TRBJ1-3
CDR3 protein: CASTGGPGNTIYF

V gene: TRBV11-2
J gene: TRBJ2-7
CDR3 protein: CASSATQYEQYF

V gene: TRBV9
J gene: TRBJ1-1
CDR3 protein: CASSVEQGVVNTEAFF

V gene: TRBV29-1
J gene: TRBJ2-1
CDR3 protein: CSSKGIGMDEQFF

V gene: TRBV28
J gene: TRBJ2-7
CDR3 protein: CASSFDFYEQYF